This TCR beta chain derives from a study of CD8 T cells in Susac syndrome. Sequencing targeted TCR beta in T cells from blood (CD8+ and CD4+). The CDR3 length is 14 residues. Trimming stripped 3 bases from V and 8 bases from J, with 16 bases between. Random hexamers were used to reverse transcribe the RNA input (roughly 0.5 to 1 ug). The authors amplified TCR beta CDR3 across 54 Vbeta and 13 Jbeta using immunoSEQ multiplex PCR. Each CDR3 protein gets one entry after TCRdb re-called the immunoSEQ multiplex PCR reads with MiXCR. The table records about 130,000 distinct CDR3 sequences, 90% to 95% of them present only once.

Source material: CD4+ T cells from PBMCs. The clonotype originates from a human donor with multiple sclerosis. The chain has TRBV12-3 or TRBV12-4 and TRBJ1-1; D remains unclear. The CDR3 DNA reads TGTGCCAGCAGTTTTGACACCCAGTTAGTGGAAGCTTTCTTT. This sequence encodes CASSFDTQLVEAFF.